These 29 T cell receptor beta chains came from one sample sequenced in a study of T cell changes during pregnancy in multiple sclerosis. Sequenced by immunoSEQ multiplex PCR; TCRdb stores in-frame clones only, minus some. The data show approximately 60,000 clones, with 90% to 95% seen just once and about 3% held by the top ten. The input for sequencing was CD8+ T cells from peripheral blood mononuclear cells, taken in the second trimester of pregnancy. The origin of the receptors is a female donor with multiple sclerosis, enrolled in a pregnancy study.

This chain links TRBV29-1 with TRBJ2-1, with D maybe TRBD1 (6 bases). Looked up from germline, CDR1 is SQVTM and CDR2 is ANQGSEA. V gave up 4 bases and J gave up 0 bases, with 7 bases separating them. This CDR3 is built from 13 residues. The CDR3 coding sequence is TGCAGCGTTGTGGACAGCTCCTACAATGAGCAGTTCTTC. Its protein is CSVVDSSYNEQFF.

V and J are TRBV28 and TRBJ2-1, with 13 nucleotides matching TRBD2. The CDR3 runs to 16 residues. CDR1 is MDHEN and CDR2 is SYDVKM in the germline V gene. The ends lost 3 bases at V and 2 bases at J; junction bases unmatched: 1. The CDR3 DNA reads TGTGCCAGCAGTTTTGGACTAGCGGGGGCCTACAATGAGCAGTTCTTC. It is translated as CASSFGLAGAYNEQFF.

The rearrangement uses TRBV19 and TRBJ2-7; 7 bases match TRBD2. After removal of 5 bases from V and 3 bases from J, the junction contained 10 bases not matched to a gene. Germline CDR1 is LNHDA and CDR2 is SQIVND (reference sequence). The CDR3 consists of 15 residues. The DNA of the CDR3 is TGTGCCAGTAGTGCGTCCTTGGGGGGGGGCTACGAGCAGTACTTC. Its protein product is CASSASLGGGYEQYF.

V gene TRBV25-1 combines with J gene TRBJ2-1; 13 positions match TRBD2. V dropped 5 bases and J dropped 0; count of bases not matched to a gene: 7. CDR3 length: 18 residues. Per germline, CDR1 MGHDK and CDR2 SYGVNS. The CDR3 DNA reads TGTGCCAGCAGTTTAGGGACTAGCGGGGATAGCTCCTACAATGAGCAGTTCTTC. It specifies CASSLGTSGDSSYNEQFF.

The rearrangement links TRBV6-5 to TRBJ1-5; maybe TRBD1 (5 bases). The CDR3 sequence is 14 residues long. The V end was cut by 6 bases, the J end by 6 bases, with 15 bases between. Looked up from germline, CDR1 is MNHEY and CDR2 is SVGAGI. The CDR3: CASRPLHRSQPQHF. The DNA for the CDR3 is TGTGCCAGCAGACCTCTTCACAGGAGTCAGCCCCAGCATTTT.

The chain employs TRBV5-1 and TRBJ2-1, with D uncertain. Trimming shortened V by 3 bases and J by 6 bases, and 10 bases separated the two germline ends. Germline values: CDR1 SGHRS, CDR2 YFSETQ. This CDR3 has 13 amino acids. The CDR3 coding sequence is TGCGCCAGCAGCTGGGTGGGCAGCAATGAGCAGTTCTTC. Translation gives CASSWVGSNEQFF.

This sequence joins TRBV7-6 and TRBJ2-2; 7 bases agree with TRBD1. CDR3 length equals 16 residues. Per germline, CDR1 SGHVS and CDR2 FNYEAQ. With 0 bases clipped from V and 3 bases from J, the junction kept 4 bases outside the gene matches. The CDR3 DNA reads TGTGCCAGCAGCTTAGCTGAGACAGGGTACACCGGGGAGCTGTTTTTT. It encodes CASSLAETGYTGELFF.

This sequence joins TRBV6-1 and TRBJ1-2, with 8 positions matching TRBD1. This CDR3 region has 14 residues. Germline loops: CDR1 MNHNS, CDR2 SASEGT. V lost 2 bases and J lost 8; bases outside the gene matches: 7. The CDR3 nucleotides read TGTGCCAGCAGTGAACAGGGGGCGTCTCTGGGCTACACCTTC. Translating it yields CASSEQGASLGYTF.

The V and J genes are TRBV27 and TRBJ2-1; 9 bases fit TRBD2. The V gene's germline CDR1 is MNHEY and CDR2 SMNVEV (reference sequence). Unmatched junction bases numbered 5, after V lost 3 bases and J lost 5 bases. The CDR3 is made up of 15 amino acids. CDR3 in amino acids: CASSFIAGGNNEQFF. The CDR3 bases are TGTGCCAGCAGTTTTATTGCGGGAGGGAACAATGAGCAGTTCTTC.

Turning to this clone: Other DNA sequences within the sample encode an identical CDR3. The rearrangement uses TRBV9 and TRBJ2-7; 10 bases line up with TRBD2. The CDR3 is 15 residues long. The germline V gene encodes CDR1 SGDLS and CDR2 YYNGEE. Trimming at V came to 2 bases and at J to 0 bases, leaving 2 bases not matched to a gene. The CDR3 spells CASSVGLADSYEQYF. The CDR3 bases are TGTGCCAGCAGCGTCGGACTAGCGGACTCCTACGAGCAGTACTTC.

V is TRBV29-1 and J is TRBJ1-2; 9 bases map to TRBD1. The germline gives CDR1 SQVTM, CDR2 ANQGSEA. The CDR3 covers 15 residues. J gave up 4 bases and V 4 bases, and 10 bases lay outside the gene matches. The CDR3 bases are TGCAGCGTTGTGGGGACAGGGTTGGGGGCCTATGGCTACACCTTC. Protein: CSVVGTGLGAYGYTF.

The rearrangement links TRBV6-5 to TRBJ2-7; D unclear. The germline V gene encodes CDR1 MNHEY and CDR2 SVGAGI. V was clipped by 5 bases and J by 3 bases, with 5 bases between them. The CDR3 extends over 11 amino acids. Here the CDR3 reads CASSNGYEQYF. Here the CDR3 DNA reads TGTGCCAGCAGTAACGGCTACGAGCAGTACTTC.

The rearrangement joins TRBV4-1 to TRBJ2-7; 10 nucleotides agree with TRBD1. The V gene's germline CDR1 is MGHRA and CDR2 YSYEKL. The CDR3 totals 16 residues. Trimming cost V 0 bases and J 3 bases; bases outside gene matches: 5. CDR3 amino acids: CASSQEGTGVFYEQYF. DNA of the CDR3: TGCGCCAGCAGCCAAGAAGGGACAGGGGTGTTCTACGAGCAGTACTTC.

The J gene is TRBJ1-2, the V gene TRBV27; D remains unclear. The CDR3 loop spans 13 amino acids. V was shortened by 5 bases and J by 4 bases, with 11 bases between the two germline ends. The germline gives CDR1 MNHEY, CDR2 SMNVEV (reference sequence). The CDR3 protein is CASSLSGGYGYTF. The CDR3 nucleotides are TGTGCCAGCAGTCTTTCGGGTGGCTATGGCTACACCTTC.

This clone was seen just once. The chain uses TRBV6-6 and TRBJ2-5; D uncertain. The germline CDR1 and CDR2 sequences are MNHNY and SVGAGI (reference sequence). The CDR3 extends over 12 amino acids. The V end lost 5 bases, the J end lost 5 bases, and 9 bases lay between the germline ends. The CDR3 spells CASSPLRETQYF. CDR3 DNA: TGTGCCAGCAGTCCACTACGGGAGACCCAGTACTTC.

The V and J genes are TRBV7-2 and TRBJ2-5, with 7 bases fitting TRBD1. Germline V lookup: CDR1 SGHTA, CDR2 FQGNSA. The CDR3 has 14 amino acids. V lost 1 base and J lost 4; bases outside the gene matches: 3. The CDR3 sequence: CASSLGGTVETQYF. DNA of the CDR3: TGTGCCAGCAGCTTAGGGGGGACAGTAGAGACCCAGTACTTC.

The chain combines TRBV9 with TRBJ2-2; D gene uncertain. CDR3 length equals 13 residues. Trimming stripped 1 base from V and 4 bases from J, with 5 bases between. The germline V gene encodes CDR1 SGDLS and CDR2 YYNGEE. The CDR3 loop reads CASSVTVTGELFF. The CDR3 nucleotides are TGTGCCAGCAGCGTAACGGTCACCGGGGAGCTGTTTTTT.

This chain joins TRBV6-6 and TRBJ2-1; TRBD2 agrees at 10 bases. CDR1 is MNHNY and CDR2 is SVGAGI in the germline V gene (reference sequence). There are 14 residues in the CDR3. Losses at the gene ends were 5 bases for V and 8 bases for J; bases not matched to a gene: 6. The CDR3 is CASSGLAVSDEQFF. The CDR3 nucleotides are TGTGCCAGCAGTGGACTAGCGGTTAGCGATGAGCAGTTCTTC.

The chain links TRBV2 to TRBJ2-1; TRBD2 matches at 8 bases. This CDR3 spans 19 amino acids. Trimming removed 2 bases from V and 2 bases from J; junction bases left unmatched: 14. Germline lookup yields CDR1 SNHLY and CDR2 FYNNEI. As DNA, the CDR3 is TGTGCCAGCAGTGAAAGGAACAGCAGGACTAGCCCCCCCTACAATGAGCAGTTCTTC. Translation gives CASSERNSRTSPPYNEQFF.

This clone has a handful of counts. This CDR3 reads CASSVQGYGYTF. The CDR3 DNA sequence: TGTGCCAGCAGCGTTCAGGGCTATGGCTACACCTTC. The gene calls are TRBV9 and TRBJ1-2, with D possibly TRBD1 on 5 matching bases. From germline, CDR1 is SGDLS and CDR2 YYNGEE. The CDR3 spans 12 residues. Trimming took off 2 bases at V and 4 bases at J, with 6 bases between the two ends.

This sequence joins TRBV27 and TRBJ1-5; D gene ambiguous. This CDR3 is 12 amino acids long. With 6 bases removed from V and 9 bases from J, the gap between germline ends came to 12 bases. Germline V gene sequence: CDR1 MNHEY, CDR2 SMNVEV (reference sequence). CDR3 nucleotides: TGTGCCAGCAGCCCCCGCGGTCGGCCCCAGCATTTT. Amino acid sequence: CASSPRGRPQHF.

The rearrangement links TRBV7-9 to TRBJ2-1, with 10 nucleotides matching TRBD1. Germline V gene data show CDR1 as SEHNR and CDR2 as FQNEAQ (reference sequence). The V segment lost 3 bases and the J segment 8 bases; nucleotides outside the gene matches: 7. The CDR3 is made up of 15 amino acids. CDR3 region: CASSLDRGSIDEQFF. The CDR3 DNA reads as TGTGCCAGCAGCTTGGACAGGGGGAGCATAGATGAGCAGTTCTTC.

The chain carries TRBV19 and TRBJ2-1; 11 bases match TRBD2. Germline V CDR1 and CDR2: LNHDA, SQIVND (reference sequence). The CDR3 sequence is 15 residues long. The V and J ends lost 5 bases and 5 bases, in that order; junction bases with no gene match: 5. This CDR3 is CASSPTGLADNEQFF. In DNA form, the CDR3 reads TGTGCCAGTAGTCCAACGGGACTAGCGGACAATGAGCAGTTCTTC.

This chain links TRBV7-9 with TRBJ2-5; D possibly corresponds to TRBD1 (5 bases). This CDR3 contains 14 residues. The V end was cut by 5 bases, the J end by 8 bases, with 18 bases between. Per germline, CDR1 SEHNR and CDR2 FQNEAQ (reference sequence). The CDR3 nucleotides are TGTGCCAGCAGCCCCGGGCCGGGCAGGGTAACCCAGTACTTC. It translates to CASSPGPGRVTQYF.

J is TRBJ2-7 and V is TRBV7-9; 8 bases are a match to TRBD1. The V and J ends lost 1 base and 1 base, in that order; junction bases with no gene match: 3. Germline V gives CDR1 SEHNR, CDR2 FQNEAQ (reference sequence). The CDR3 covers 15 residues. CDR3 in DNA: TGTGCCAGCAGCTTAGGGGACAGGAATTCCTACGAGCAGTACTTC. As protein: CASSLGDRNSYEQYF.

This clone was counted a single time. The chain is built from TRBV28 and TRBJ2-5, with 11 bases identical to TRBD2. The length of the CDR3 is 15 residues. Trimming at V came to 5 bases and at J to 2 bases, leaving 4 bases not matched to a gene. Germline V gives CDR1 MDHEN, CDR2 SYDVKM. CDR3: CASSPRLAGQETQYF. The CDR3 DNA reads TGTGCCAGCAGTCCGAGACTAGCGGGACAAGAGACCCAGTACTTC.

This clone was seen just once. The chain uses TRBV21-1 and TRBJ2-3; TRBD1 is taken as the D call from the table, unchecked against the DNA. TRBV21-1 constitutes a pseudogene. This CDR3 has 16 residues. CDR3 sequence: CASSSRGTGGNDTQYF. The CDR3 DNA follows: TGTGCCAGCAGCTCTCGAGGGACAGGGGGCAACGATACGCAGTATTTT.

The sample holds a few counts of this clone. The chain uses TRBV19 and TRBJ1-1; D is ambiguous. The V and J ends lost 5 bases and 0 bases respectively, with 10 bases between them. This CDR3 region has 14 residues. Germline V lookup: CDR1 LNHDA, CDR2 SQIVND (reference sequence). This chain's CDR3 is CASSWGGMNTEAFF. The CDR3, as DNA: TGTGCCAGTAGTTGGGGAGGGATGAACACTGAAGCTTTCTTT.

The rearrangement links TRBV28 to TRBJ1-1; a possible D gene is TRBD1 (5 bases). This CDR3 region has 13 residues. Germline V gives CDR1 MDHEN, CDR2 SYDVKM. V was cut by 4 bases and J by 4 bases, with 10 bases left in between. This chain's CDR3 is CASSSPGGTEAFF. CDR3 nucleotide sequence: TGTGCCAGCAGTTCCCCGGGGGGCACTGAAGCTTTCTTT.